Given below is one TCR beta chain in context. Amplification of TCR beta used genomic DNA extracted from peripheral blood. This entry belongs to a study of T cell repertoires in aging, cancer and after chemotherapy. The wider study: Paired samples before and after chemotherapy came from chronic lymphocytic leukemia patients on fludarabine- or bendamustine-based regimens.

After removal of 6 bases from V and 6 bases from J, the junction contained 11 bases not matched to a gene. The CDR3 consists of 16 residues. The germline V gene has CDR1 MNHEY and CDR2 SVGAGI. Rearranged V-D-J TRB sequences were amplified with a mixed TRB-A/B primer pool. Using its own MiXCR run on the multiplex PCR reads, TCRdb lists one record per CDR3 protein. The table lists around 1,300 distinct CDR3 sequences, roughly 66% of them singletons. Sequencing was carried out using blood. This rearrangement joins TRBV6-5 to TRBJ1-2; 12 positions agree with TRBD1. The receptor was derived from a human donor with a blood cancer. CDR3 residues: CASSPGQGARFNGYTF. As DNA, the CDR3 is TGTGCCAGCAGCCCGGGACAGGGGGCGCGATTCAATGGCTACACCTTC.